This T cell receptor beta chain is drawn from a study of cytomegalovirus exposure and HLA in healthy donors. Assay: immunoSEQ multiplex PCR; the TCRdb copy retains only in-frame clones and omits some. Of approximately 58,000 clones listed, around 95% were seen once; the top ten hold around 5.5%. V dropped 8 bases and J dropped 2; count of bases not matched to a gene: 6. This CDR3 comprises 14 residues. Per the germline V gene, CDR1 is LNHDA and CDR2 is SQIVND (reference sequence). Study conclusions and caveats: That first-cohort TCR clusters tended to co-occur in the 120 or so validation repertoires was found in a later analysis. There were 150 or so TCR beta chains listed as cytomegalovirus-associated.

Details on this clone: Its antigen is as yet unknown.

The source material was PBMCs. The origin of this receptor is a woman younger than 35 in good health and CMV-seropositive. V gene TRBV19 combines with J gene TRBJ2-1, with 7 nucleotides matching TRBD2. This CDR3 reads CASRTRGAYNEQFF. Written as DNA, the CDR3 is TGTGCCAGTCGAACCCGGGGGGCCTACAATGAGCAGTTCTTC.